The rows below give T cell receptor beta chains drawn from one sample of a study of CD8+CD57+ T cells in acquired aplastic anemia. TCRdb reprocessed the reads with MiXCR, giving one entry per CDR3 protein. The sample lists a few hundred thousand distinct CDR3 sequences, around 49% seen once, with about 20% in the top ten. Specimen: sorted CD4+, CD8+, or CD8+CD57+ T cells (not recorded which) from PBMCs. These receptors all stem from a human donor with aplastic anemia. The CDR3 runs from the conserved cysteine through the conserved F or W. Each record gives: D gene, V gene, J gene, clone size, CDR3 DNA, CDR3 protein. D genes are given only for firm matches. Only some rows state a clone size, as once, few, many or a class for expanded clones.

>NA|TRBV5-4|TRBJ2-3|few
TGTGCCAGCAGAATCACCGGGGGCACTAGCACAGATACGCAGTATTTT
CASRITGGTSTDTQYF
>NA|TRBV7-9|TRBJ2-4|NA
TGTGCCACCGGTCCTCGACTAGCCAAAAACATTCAGTACTTC
CATGPRLAKNIQYF
>NA|TRBV19|TRBJ1-4|NA
TGTGCCTGGGGTACGGCCTCTGGGAGAGGTGAAAAACTGTTTTTT
CAWGTASGRGEKLFF
>NA|TRBV20-1|TRBJ1-1|many
TGCAGTGCTAGAGTCCCCCCGGTCGCTGAAGCTTTCTTT
CSARVPPVAEAFF
>TRBD1|TRBV10-3|TRBJ2-7|NA
TGTGCCATCAGTGCAGGGACAGGGATGCGTTACGAGCAGTACTTC
CAISAGTGMRYEQYF
>NA|TRBV5-1|TRBJ1-3|many
TGCGCCAGCAGCTTGGGTCAGGTCCCCTCTGGAAACACCATATATTTT
CASSLGQVPSGNTIYF
>NA|TRBV11-2|TRBJ1-2|NA
TGTGCCAGCAGCTCAATCAGGGGCTACACCTTC
CASSSIRGYTF
>NA|TRBV5-1|TRBJ2-5|NA
TGCGCCAGCAGCGAAGGGGCCCGGGCCCAAGAGACCCAGTACTTC
CASSEGARAQETQYF
>TRBD2|TRBV4-1|TRBJ2-5|many
TGCGCCAGCAGCCAAGCTCCGAGTAGCGGGGGTTCGGAGACCCAGTACTTC
CASSQAPSSGGSETQYF
>NA|TRBV20-1|TRBJ1-2|NA
TGCAGTGCTAGAGATGTGAGGGGAGAGGTTGGCTACACCTTC
CSARDVRGEVGYTF
>TRBD1|TRBV7-2|TRBJ1-2|NA
TGTGCCAGCAGCCAAGGTGTTGGTCGGGACAGGGTGTATGGCTACACCTTC
CASSQGVGRDRVYGYTF
>TRBD1|TRBV10-3|TRBJ1-6|NA
TGTGCCACCAGTGCGGGACAGAAGAATTCACCCCTCCACTTT
CATSAGQKNSPLHF
>NA|TRBV20-1|TRBJ2-7|NA
TGCAGTGCGCCGAAGGACAGCTCCTACGAGCAGTACTTC
CSAPKDSSYEQYF
>NA|TRBV5-1|TRBJ2-7|NA
TGCGCCAGCAGCTTGGGCTTAGGGGTCTACGAGCAGTACTTC
CASSLGLGVYEQYF
>TRBD1|TRBV12-3/TRBV12-4|TRBJ1-4|many
TGTGCCAGCAGCCAGACAGGGGCGCGGGAAAAACTGTTTTTT
CASSQTGAREKLFF
>TRBD2|TRBV7-8|TRBJ2-1|many
TGTGCCAGCAGCCCTAGCGGGGGACACTACAATGAGCAGTTCTTC
CASSPSGGHYNEQFF
>NA|TRBV18|TRBJ1-2|NA
TGTGCCAGCTCACCACAGGCGGGCCAGATCTATGGCTACACCTTC
CASSPQAGQIYGYTF
>NA|TRBV7-9|TRBJ1-1|few
TGTGCCAGCAGATCAGTCGCACAGTGCGCTGAAGCTTTCTTT
CASRSVAQCAEAFF
>NA|TRBV25-1|TRBJ2-5|many
TGTGCCAGCAGTGCGGCGGAACAAGAGACCCAGTACTTC
CASSAAEQETQYF
>NA|TRBV25-1|TRBJ1-2|many
TGTGCCAGCAGTGACTGGACGGTCAACTATGGCTACACCTTC
CASSDWTVNYGYTF
>NA|TRBV20-1|TRBJ1-6|NA
TGCAGTGCTAGAGTTAACCAAAATTCACCCCTCCACTTT
CSARVNQNSPLHF
>NA|TRBV18|TRBJ1-2|many
TGTGCCAGCTCATCCCCCGGCCAGGGATCCTATGGCTACACCTTC
CASSSPGQGSYGYTF
>NA|TRBV4-1|TRBJ1-4|many
TGCGCCAGCAGCCAATTTAATTGGCTGTTTTTT
CASSQFNWLFF